This T cell receptor (beta chain) was recovered during a study of cytomegalovirus exposure and HLA in healthy donors. Findings of the study overall: Across donors, most TCRs were seen rarely, yet some public ones were widespread. DRB1 had the most TCR associations and HLA-C the fewest, a later analysis found, with rates varying by HLA locus. Among TCR beta chains, those listed as cytomegalovirus-associated numbered some 170.

Comments on this clone: As yet, its antigen is unknown.

PCR used 60 Vbeta primers and 13 Jbeta primers. Method: immunoSEQ multiplex PCR; TCRdb's copy keeps in-frame clones and lacks some. The repertoire consists of about 100,000 clones, with 76% occurring once and the leading ten covering 3.5% to 5%. Per germline, CDR1 SGHRS and CDR2 YFSETQ. This CDR3 comprises 14 residues. Trimming cost V 4 bases and J 1 base, with 10 bases left between them. Sequencing input: PBMCs. This chain connects TRBV5-1 to TRBJ2-3; D is unclear. This receptor was identified in a man between 40 and 49 years old in good health and CMV-seronegative. Here the CDR3 reads CASSPGPGTDTQYF. Written as DNA, the CDR3 is TGCGCCAGCAGCCCCGGTCCGGGCACAGATACGCAGTATTTT.